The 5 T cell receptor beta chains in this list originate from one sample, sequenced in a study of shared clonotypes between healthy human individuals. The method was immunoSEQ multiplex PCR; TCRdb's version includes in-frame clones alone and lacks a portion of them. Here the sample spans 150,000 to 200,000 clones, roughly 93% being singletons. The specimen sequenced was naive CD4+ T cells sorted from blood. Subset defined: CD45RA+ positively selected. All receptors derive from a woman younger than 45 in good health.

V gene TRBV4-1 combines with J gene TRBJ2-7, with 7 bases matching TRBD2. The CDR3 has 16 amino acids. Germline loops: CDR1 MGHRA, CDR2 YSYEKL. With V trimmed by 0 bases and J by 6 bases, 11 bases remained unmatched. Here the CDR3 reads CASSQERALAPSEQYF. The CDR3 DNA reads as TGCGCCAGCAGCCAAGAGCGGGCACTAGCGCCCTCCGAGCAGTACTTC.

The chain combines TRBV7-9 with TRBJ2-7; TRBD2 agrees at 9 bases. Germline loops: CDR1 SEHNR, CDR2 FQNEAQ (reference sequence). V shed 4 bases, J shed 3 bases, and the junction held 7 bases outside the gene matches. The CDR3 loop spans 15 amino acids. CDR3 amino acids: CASSWLAGGLYEQYF. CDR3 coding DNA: TGTGCCAGCAGCTGGCTGGCGGGAGGGCTCTACGAGCAGTACTTC. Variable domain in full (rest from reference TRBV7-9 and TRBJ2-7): DTGVSQNPRHKITKRGQNVTFRCDPISEHNRLYWYRQTLGQGPEFLTYFQNEAQLEKSRLLSDRFSAERPKGSFSTLEIQRTEQGDSAMYLCASSWLAGGLYEQYFGPGTRLTVT.

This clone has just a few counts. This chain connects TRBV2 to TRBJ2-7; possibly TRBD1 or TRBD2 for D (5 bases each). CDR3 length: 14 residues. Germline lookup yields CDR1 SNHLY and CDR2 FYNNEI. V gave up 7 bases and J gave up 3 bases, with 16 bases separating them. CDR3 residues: CASTQLGVGYEQYF. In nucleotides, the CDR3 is TGTGCCAGCACCCAACTGGGGGTTGGCTACGAGCAGTACTTC.

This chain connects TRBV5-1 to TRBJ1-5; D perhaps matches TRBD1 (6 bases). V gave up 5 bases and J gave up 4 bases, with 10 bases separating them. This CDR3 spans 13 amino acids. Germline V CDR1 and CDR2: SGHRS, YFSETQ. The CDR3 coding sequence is TGCGCCAGCAGTATGGACAGTAATCAGCCCCAGCATTTT. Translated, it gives CASSMDSNQPQHF.

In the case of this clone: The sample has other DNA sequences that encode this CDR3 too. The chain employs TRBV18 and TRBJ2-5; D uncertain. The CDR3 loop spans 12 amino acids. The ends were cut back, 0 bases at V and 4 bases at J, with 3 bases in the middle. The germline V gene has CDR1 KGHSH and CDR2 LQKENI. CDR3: CASSPPGETQYF. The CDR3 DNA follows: TGTGCCAGCTCACCACCCGGAGAGACCCAGTACTTC. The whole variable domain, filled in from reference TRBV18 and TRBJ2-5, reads NAGVMQNPRHLVRRRGQEARLRCSPMKGHSHVYWYRQLPEEGLKFMVYLQKENIIDESGMPKERFSAEFPKEGPSILRIQQVVRGDSAAYFCASSPPGETQYFGPGTRLLVL.